The TCR beta chain described here comes from a study of T cell responses to AZD1222 COVID-19 vaccine. The study's findings and limits: Of the AZD1222 recipients, only 5 or 6 were seropositive at baseline. Spike-specific TCR breadth and depth rose after two AZD1222 doses. Repertoire collection took place solely once the T cell response had peaked. Regions 160-218 and 743-854 held dominance among vaccine-associated CD4 TCRs, which spanned spike.

Assay used: immunoSEQ multiplex PCR; TCRdb lists only in-frame clones, some missing. This table has some 110,000 clones, roughly nine tenths appearing once. V lost 2 bases and J 8 bases, leaving 16 bases between the germline ends. This CDR3 comprises 14 residues. Germline lookup yields CDR1 SGHDT and CDR2 YYEEEE. Only one count was recorded for this clone. Antigen: not known. The material was peripheral blood, obtained on day 0 of AZD1222 vaccination. The receptor was isolated from an adult in good health. V is TRBV5-6 and J is TRBJ1-2; D remains unclear. CDR3 protein: CASSFYSGSGGYTF. CDR3 sequence (DNA): TGTGCCAGCAGCTTTTACTCCGGGAGTGGGGGCTACACCTTC.